The source of this T cell receptor (beta chain) is a study of T cells in Graves' hyperthyroidism and ophthalmopathy. Overall study: Peripheral blood draws took place at initial diagnosis, ahead of any treatment. Study conclusions and caveats: The majority of expanded thyroid clonotypes above 0.001 also appeared in blood.

RNA transcripts served as the template for amplifying TCR beta CDR3 regions. The HTBI primer set served for first-round RT-PCR of the TCR CDR3. TCRdb re-derived calls from the multiplex PCR reads in MiXCR, one entry per CDR3 protein. The repertoire has around 480,000 distinct CDR3 sequences, 13% to 15% of them found once; the top ten carry around 17%. This clonotype was seen at least ten times. Its antigen is as yet unknown. The CDR3 spans 17 residues. With 5 bases clipped from V and 4 bases from J, the junction kept 11 bases outside the gene matches. From germline, CDR1 is SGHVS and CDR2 FQNEAQ. Researchers defined stable Graves' hyperthyroidism as no ophthalmopathy progression within 18 months. Exclusion followed for patients with uncontrolled infection, other autoimmune disease, pregnancy or lactation.

Sequencing was done on a sample of blood. The rearrangement links TRBV7-8 to TRBJ1-1; 12 nucleotides match TRBD1. This TCR came from a woman in her late teens or twenties with Graves' hyperthyroidism. The CDR3 sequence: CASSPGTGGVRGTEAFF. The CDR3 coding sequence is TGTGCCAGCAGCCCTGGGACAGGGGGCGTTCGCGGCACTGAAGCTTTCTTT. Full variable domain (missing parts from reference TRBV7-8 and TRBJ1-1): GAGVSQSPRYKVAKRGQDVALRCDPISGHVSLFWYQQALGQGPEFLTYFQNEAQLDKSGLPSDRFFAERPEGSVSTLKIQRTQQEDSAVYLCASSPGTGGVRGTEAFFGQGTRLTVV.